This T cell receptor (beta chain) originates from a study of blood T cell repertoires in COVID-19. About the study: Samples representing acute and convalescent COVID-19 were sourced from the United States, Italy and Spain. The cDNA or gDNA used as material had been derived from T cells, B-cell-depleted T cells, or PBMCs.

The ends were cut back, 10 bases at V and 6 bases at J, with 18 bases in the middle. The germline V gene has CDR1 ENHRY and CDR2 SYGVKD. This CDR3 has 13 residues. Study processing details: Amplification of reference gene primers provided the estimated nucleated cell counts. Some clones are missing from TCRdb's copy, which holds only in-frame ones; the method was immunoSEQ multiplex PCR. V, J and clone size reflect that table, while D and trimming were determined from the DNA. The sample shows about 220,000 clones, 82% of them seen only once. This clone showed up just once. The chain employs TRBV10-3 and TRBJ1-2; D unresolved. The source of this sequence is a woman in her 70s with COVID-19, enrolled during active disease. The sample was peripheral blood. The CDR3 nucleotides read TGTGCCACCAGGCGGGGTGAGATGGATGGCTACACCTTC. Translation: CATRRGEMDGYTF.